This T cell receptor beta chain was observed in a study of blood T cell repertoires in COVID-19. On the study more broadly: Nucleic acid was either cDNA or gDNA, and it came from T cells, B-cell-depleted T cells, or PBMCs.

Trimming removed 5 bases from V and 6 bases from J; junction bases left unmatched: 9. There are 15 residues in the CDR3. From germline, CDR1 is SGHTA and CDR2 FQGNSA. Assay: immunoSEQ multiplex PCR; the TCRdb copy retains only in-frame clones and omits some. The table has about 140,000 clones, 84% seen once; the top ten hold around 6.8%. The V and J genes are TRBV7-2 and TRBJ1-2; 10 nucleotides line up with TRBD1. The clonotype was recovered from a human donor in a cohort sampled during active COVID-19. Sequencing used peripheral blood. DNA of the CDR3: TGTGCCAGCAGCCCGACCCTGGGACAGGGGAATGGCTACACCTTC. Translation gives CASSPTLGQGNGYTF.